Listed here are 11 T cell receptor beta chains from one sample, sequenced in a study of human thymus T cells. Sequencing used immunoSEQ multiplex PCR; TCRdb keeps in-frame clones, though not all of them. The data show tens of thousands of clones, 90% to 97% seen once. In corrective heart surgery, resections were taken, and these provided the thymus tissue. The sequenced sample was thymus tissue. The receptors come from a boy under two years old with a congenital heart defect but otherwise immunologically healthy.

This rearrangement joins TRBV20-1 to TRBJ2-5; D ambiguous. CDR1 and CDR2 (germline): DFQATT, SNEGSKA (reference sequence). The ends were cut back, 3 bases at V and 1 base at J, with 3 bases in the middle. The CDR3 length is 11 residues. This chain's CDR3 is CSASTQETQYF. The CDR3 nucleotides are TGCAGTGCTAGTACCCAAGAGACCCAGTACTTC.

The chain combines TRBV2 with TRBJ1-2, with D possibly being TRBD1 (6 bases). Germline CDR1 is SNHLY and CDR2 is FYNNEI. V lost 7 bases to trimming and J lost 2 bases, with 20 bases between them. The CDR3 length is 16 residues. CDR3 nucleotide sequence: TGTGCCAGCAAGGGGCCGGGGGGCTCAAGCAACTATGGCTACACCTTC. Translating gives CASKGPGGSSNYGYTF.

This chain joins TRBV29-1 and TRBJ1-1; D is uncertain. The germline V gene encodes CDR1 SQVTM and CDR2 ANQGSEA. This CDR3 is built from 13 residues. V was clipped by 6 bases and J by 5 bases, with 16 bases between them. The CDR3 sequence: CSVEPRDETEAFF. CDR3 DNA sequence: TGCAGCGTGGAACCCCGGGATGAAACTGAAGCTTTCTTT.

The chain is built from TRBV29-1 and TRBJ2-4; TRBD2 matches 13 bases. The CDR3 sequence is 18 residues long. Germline CDR1 is SQVTM and CDR2 is ANQGSEA. The trim removed 5 bases at V and 3 bases at J, leaving 13 bases unmatched. Here the CDR3 reads CSVRGGLAGEFVKNIQYF. The CDR3 coding sequence is TGCAGCGTTCGTGGCGGACTAGCGGGAGAGTTTGTCAAAAACATTCAGTACTTC.

This chain connects TRBV4-3 to TRBJ1-2, with D uncertain. Germline assignment: CDR1 LGHNA and CDR2 YSLEER. V lost 0 bases, J lost 7 bases, and 9 bases lay in between. The CDR3 extends over 13 amino acids. DNA of the CDR3: TGCGCCAGCAGCCAAGATGCGGCTGGTGGCTACACCTTC. Amino acids: CASSQDAAGGYTF.

V usage is TRBV5-1 and J usage is TRBJ2-3; 9 bases are shared with TRBD2. The germline V gene has CDR1 SGHRS and CDR2 YFSETQ. This CDR3 region has 17 residues. The ends lost 4 bases at V and 3 bases at J; junction bases unmatched: 12. The CDR3 loop reads CASSPHASGIYTDTQYF. The CDR3, as DNA: TGCGCCAGCAGCCCGCATGCTAGCGGGATCTATACAGATACGCAGTATTTT.

The chain recombines TRBV27 with TRBJ1-1; 9 bases fit TRBD1. The CDR3 has 18 residues. J lost 3 bases, V lost 3 bases, and 14 bases had no gene match. The germline V gene encodes CDR1 MNHEY and CDR2 SMNVEV (reference sequence). CDR3 in amino acids: CASSFSEDRGGKDTEAFF. The CDR3 DNA reads TGTGCCAGCAGTTTTTCTGAAGACAGGGGGGGAAAGGACACTGAAGCTTTCTTT.

The chain is built from TRBV2 and TRBJ2-1; a weak D match, TRBD1 (6 bases). The V gene's germline CDR1 is SNHLY and CDR2 FYNNEI. Between the trimmed V and J ends, which lost 2 bases and 9 bases, there was a span of 20 bases. The CDR3 contains 16 residues. CDR3 loop: CASSEPNGDTSVEQFF. The CDR3 DNA reads as TGTGCCAGCAGTGAACCCAATGGGGACACCTCTGTTGAGCAGTTCTTC. Based on the CDR3 plus reference TRBV2 and TRBJ2-1, the full variable domain is EPEVTQTPSHQVTQMGQEVILRCVPISNHLYFYWYRQILGQKVEFLVSFYNNEISEKSEIFDDQFSVERPDGSNFTLKIRSTKLEDSAMYFCASSEPNGDTSVEQFFGPGTRLTVL.

The gene calls are TRBV7-8 and TRBJ2-5; tentatively, D is TRBD2 (6 bases). Trimming left V 8 bases short and J 5 bases short, with 15 bases between. This CDR3 contains 13 residues. The germline gives CDR1 SGHVS, CDR2 FQNEAQ. The chain's CDR3 is CASRPRGTETQYF. DNA of the CDR3: TGTGCCAGCCGCCCCCGCGGGACTGAGACCCAGTACTTC.

The chain has TRBV29-1 and TRBJ2-7, with 9 bases that match TRBD1. The CDR3 extends over 13 amino acids. Germline values: CDR1 SQVTM, CDR2 ANQGSEA. Trimming took 3 bases from V and 3 from J; bases not matched to a gene: 3. CDR3 sequence: CSVDRGQGYEQYF. CDR3 DNA: TGCAGCGTTGATAGGGGACAGGGCTACGAGCAGTACTTC.

The chain couples TRBV9 to TRBJ2-6; weak D call: TRBD1 (6 bases). Germline CDR1 SGDLS, CDR2 YYNGEE. CDR3 length: 18 residues. V gave up 3 bases and J gave up 0 bases, with 16 bases separating them. CDR3 in DNA: TGTGCCAGCAGCGAGGGGTGGGGGCCCCTCTCTGGGGCCAACGTCCTGACTTTC. The encoded protein is CASSEGWGPLSGANVLTF.